The 14 T cell receptor beta chains presented below share a single source sample, sequenced in a study of cytotoxic CD8 clonotypes in ibrutinib-treated CLL. Data came from immunoSEQ multiplex PCR; TCRdb stores just in-frame clones and leaves some out. The table has about 330,000 clones, 67% seen once; the top ten hold roughly 6%. Source: PBMCs, taken after 36 months of ibrutinib treatment. Source of these receptors: a human donor with chronic lymphocytic leukemia.

V usage is TRBV19 and J usage is TRBJ1-1; D possibly corresponds to TRBD1 (5 bases). The V gene lost 7 bases and the J gene lost 0 bases, with 12 bases spanning the gap. CDR3 length equals 14 residues. CDR1 is LNHDA and CDR2 is SQIVND in the germline V gene (reference sequence). The CDR3 region has the DNA TGTGCCAGTACCGCCGGCAGGGTGAACACTGAAGCTTTCTTT. Amino acids: CASTAGRVNTEAFF. Supplemented by reference TRBV19 and TRBJ1-1, the full variable domain reads DGGITQSPKYLFRKEGQNVTLSCEQNLNHDAMYWYRQDPGQGLRLIYYSQIVNDFQKGDIAEGYSVSREKKESFPLTVTSAQKNPTAFYLCASTAGRVNTEAFFGQGTRLTVV.

The rearrangement joins TRBV5-1 to TRBJ1-3; D unclear. Germline assignment: CDR1 SGHRS and CDR2 YFSETQ. This CDR3 spans 14 amino acids. Trimming took 4 bases from V and 0 from J, leaving 8 bases between them. The chain's CDR3 is CASSHQDSGNTIYF. The DNA for the CDR3 is TGCGCCAGCAGCCATCAGGACTCTGGAAACACCATATATTTT.

A few counts support this clone. The chain uses TRBV7-2 and TRBJ1-5; D may be TRBD1 (6 bases). This CDR3 has 15 amino acids. V was shortened by 4 bases and J by 7 bases, with 17 bases between the two germline ends. The germline CDR1 and CDR2 sequences are SGHTA and FQGNSA. The CDR3 DNA follows: TGTGCCAGCAGCTCCCAGGGCAGGGGTGGCCAGCCCCAGCATTTT. It encodes CASSSQGRGGQPQHF.

The sample holds a few counts of this clone. V is TRBV19 and J is TRBJ1-5; 10 nucleotides align to TRBD1. Germline assignment: CDR1 LNHDA and CDR2 SQIVND (reference sequence). J was trimmed by 2 bases and V by 4 bases; bases with no gene match: 17. This CDR3 has 20 amino acids. CDR3: CASSRVGSFEGTGGNQPQHF. For the CDR3, the DNA is TGTGCCAGTAGTAGGGTCGGGAGTTTCGAAGGGACAGGGGGCAATCAGCCCCAGCATTTT.

V usage is TRBV9 and J usage is TRBJ1-2; D ambiguous. The CDR3 extends over 12 amino acids. CDR1 and CDR2 from the germline V gene are SGDLS and YYNGEE. V gave up 0 bases and J gave up 7 bases, with 7 bases separating them. CDR3 sequence reads: CASSVDGVGYTF. For the CDR3, the DNA is TGTGCCAGCAGCGTAGATGGGGTTGGCTACACCTTC.

The genes are TRBV4-1 and TRBJ1-2; the D is unclear. In germline, CDR1 is MGHRA, CDR2 YSYEKL. CDR3 length: 15 residues. V lost 0 bases to trimming and J lost 0 bases, with 8 bases between them. The DNA of the CDR3 is TGCGCCAGCAGCCAAGAACCAGCAACTAACTATGGCTACACCTTC. Its translation is CASSQEPATNYGYTF.

V and J are TRBV25-1 and TRBJ2-3; D possibly corresponds to TRBD2 (5 bases). Trimming pared 2 bases from V and 6 bases from J, leaving 6 bases between. The germline V gene has CDR1 MGHDK and CDR2 SYGVNS. CDR3 length equals 12 residues. The CDR3 spells CASSELADTQYF. Written as DNA, the CDR3 is TGTGCCAGCAGTGAACTAGCTGATACGCAGTATTTT.

This sequence joins TRBV18 and TRBJ2-5; D remains unclear. Trimming took off 0 bases at V and 3 bases at J, with 8 bases between the two ends. CDR1 and CDR2 from the germline V gene are KGHSH and LQKENI. CDR3 length: 14 residues. CDR3 amino acids: CASSPPAGKETQYF. For the CDR3, the DNA is TGTGCCAGCTCACCACCGGCAGGAAAAGAGACCCAGTACTTC.

The chain joins TRBV28 to TRBJ2-7; 9 bases line up with TRBD1. This CDR3 spans 15 amino acids. The V gene's germline CDR1 is MDHEN and CDR2 SYDVKM. The V gene end was trimmed by 5 bases and the J gene end by 4 bases; junction bases not matched to a gene: 9. For the CDR3, the DNA is TGTGCCAGCAGTCGACGGACAGGGGTAATTTACGAGCAGTACTTC. Protein product: CASSRRTGVIYEQYF.

The V call is TRBV19, the J call TRBJ1-3; D remains ambiguous. The V end was cut by 5 bases, the J end by 7 bases, with 15 bases between. In germline, CDR1 is LNHDA, CDR2 SQIVND (reference sequence). The CDR3 runs to 14 residues. DNA of the CDR3: TGTGCCAGTAGTGTAGGACTTAATCGGAACACCATATATTTT. Its protein product is CASSVGLNRNTIYF. Full variable domain (remainder filled in from reference TRBV19 and TRBJ1-3): DGGITQSPKYLFRKEGQNVTLSCEQNLNHDAMYWYRQDPGQGLRLIYYSQIVNDFQKGDIAEGYSVSREKKESFPLTVTSAQKNPTAFYLCASSVGLNRNTIYFGEGSWLTVV.

The rearrangement joins TRBV5-1 to TRBJ2-3, with D perhaps TRBD1 or TRBD2 (7 bases each). The CDR3 extends over 18 amino acids. Trimming removed 5 bases at V and 6 bases at J, with 28 bases between. Germline V gives CDR1 SGHRS, CDR2 YFSETQ. CDR3 sequence (DNA): TGCGCCAGCAGAAAAGTACTCTCAGGGGGGGCCCTGTCGGATACGCAGTATTTT. Translated: CASRKVLSGGALSDTQYF.

The J gene is TRBJ1-1, the V gene TRBV9, with D maybe TRBD1 (6 bases). CDR3 size: 15 residues. V shed 0 bases and J shed 5 bases, with 14 bases lying between them. The germline V gene has CDR1 SGDLS and CDR2 YYNGEE. The DNA of the CDR3 is TGTGCCAGCAGCGTAGGCCACGGGGGCAAAACTGAAGCTTTCTTT. Its protein product is CASSVGHGGKTEAFF. The variable domain in full, completed from reference TRBV9 and TRBJ1-1, reads DSGVTQTPKHLITATGQRVTLRCSPRSGDLSVYWYQQSLDQGLQFLIQYYNGEERAKGNILERFSAQQFPDLHSELNLSSLELGDSALYFCASSVGHGGKTEAFFGQGTRLTVV.

This clone was observed once. V and J are TRBV5-1 and TRBJ2-7; 9 bases align to TRBD1. The V and J ends lost 4 bases and 3 bases, in that order; junction bases with no gene match: 8. The CDR3 length is 15 residues. Germline CDR1 reads SGHRS; CDR2 reads YFSETQ. The CDR3 DNA sequence: TGCGCCAGCAGCCAGGGCACAGGGGGCGTCTACGAGCAGTACTTC. Translation: CASSQGTGGVYEQYF.

The V gene is TRBV11-2, the J gene TRBJ2-7; TRBD1 agrees at 9 bases. V was clipped by 5 bases and J by 1 base; unmatched bases: 9. In germline, CDR1 is SGHAT, CDR2 FQNNGV. The CDR3 is 16 residues long. The CDR3 sequence: CASSRSGTGTSYEQYF. CDR3 nucleotides: TGTGCCAGCAGCCGATCCGGGACAGGGACTTCCTACGAGCAGTACTTC.